Sequencing of this TCR beta chain was carried out in a study of blood T cell repertoires in COVID-19. Looking at the study overall: Acute and convalescent COVID-19 samples came from the United States, Italy and Spain. T cells, B-cell-depleted T cells, or PBMCs provided the cDNA or gDNA that served as material.

Authors' data handling: Reference gene primer amplification yielded estimated nucleated cell counts. Method: immunoSEQ multiplex PCR; TCRdb's copy keeps in-frame clones and lacks some. That table gives V, J and clone size, and the DNA gave D and trimming. The repertoire holds approximately 230,000 clones, with approximately 79% as singletons. The CDR3 length is 15 residues. Germline CDR1 reads LNHDA; CDR2 reads SQIVND (reference sequence). The V end lost 10 bases, the J end lost 3 bases, and 20 bases lay between the germline ends. The TCR sequence derives from an elderly woman with active or convalescent COVID-19. J is TRBJ2-3 and V is TRBV19; D is perhaps TRBD2 (6 bases). Sequencing was performed on peripheral blood. The CDR3 loop reads CATSRQRVQTDTQYF. The DNA for the CDR3 is TGTGCCACCTCCCGTCAGCGGGTTCAGACAGATACGCAGTATTTT. The full variable domain, completed using reference TRBV19 and TRBJ2-3, is DGGITQSPKYLFRKEGQNVTLSCEQNLNHDAMYWYRQDPGQGLRLIYYSQIVNDFQKGDIAEGYSVSREKKESFPLTVTSAQKNPTAFYLCATSRQRVQTDTQYFGPGTRLTVL.